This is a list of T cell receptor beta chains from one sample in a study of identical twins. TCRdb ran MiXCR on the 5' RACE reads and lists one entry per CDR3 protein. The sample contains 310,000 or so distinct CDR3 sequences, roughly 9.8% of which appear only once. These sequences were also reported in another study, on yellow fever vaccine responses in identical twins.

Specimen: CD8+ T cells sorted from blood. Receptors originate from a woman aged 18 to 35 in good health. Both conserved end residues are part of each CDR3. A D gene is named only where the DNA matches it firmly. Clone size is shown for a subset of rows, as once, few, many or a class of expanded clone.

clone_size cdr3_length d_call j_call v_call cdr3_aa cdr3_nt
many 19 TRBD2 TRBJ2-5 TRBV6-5 CASSYLGTSGGHEQETQYF TGTGCCAGCAGTTATCTTGGGACTAGCGGGGGGCATGAACAAGAGACCCAGTACTTC
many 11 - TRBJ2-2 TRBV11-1 CAITSTGELFF TGTGCCATTACCTCCACCGGGGAGCTGTTTTTT
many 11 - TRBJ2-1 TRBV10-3 CAISAGNEQFF TGTGCCATCAGTGCGGGCAATGAGCAGTTCTTC
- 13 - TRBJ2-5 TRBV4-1 CASSPEMFGTQYF TGTGCCAGCAGCCCGGAGATGTTTGGGACCCAGTACTTC
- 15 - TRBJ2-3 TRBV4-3 CASSQVWEVQDTQYF TGCGCCAGCAGCCAAGTTTGGGAGGTCCAGGATACGCAGTATTTT
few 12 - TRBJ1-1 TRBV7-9 CASSLEQPEAFF TGTGCCAGCAGCTTGGAACAGCCTGAAGCTTTCTTT
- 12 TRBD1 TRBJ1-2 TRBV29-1 CSVGITGDGYTF TGCAGCGTTGGAATCACAGGGGATGGCTACACCTTC
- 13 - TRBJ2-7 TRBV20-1 CSARDPLRHEQYF TGCAGTGCTAGAGACCCCCTCCGACATGAGCAGTACTTC
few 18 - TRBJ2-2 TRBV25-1 CASSDSGLSTLDTGELFF TGTGCCAGCAGTGATTCGGGGCTGTCAACTTTGGACACCGGGGAGCTGTTTTTT
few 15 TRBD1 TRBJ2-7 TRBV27 CASSPGTGLSYEQYF TGTGCCAGCAGCCCGGGGACAGGGCTGTCCTACGAGCAGTACTTC
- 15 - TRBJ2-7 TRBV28 CASLIQGGLGYEQYF TGTGCCAGCCTTATCCAGGGGGGTTTAGGATACGAGCAGTACTTC
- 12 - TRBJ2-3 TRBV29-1 CSLWVNADTQYF TGCAGCCTGTGGGTGAACGCAGATACGCAGTATTTT
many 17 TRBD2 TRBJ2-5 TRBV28 CASSAGTSGRGGETQYF TGTGCCAGCAGCGCCGGGACTAGCGGGAGGGGAGGAGAGACCCAGTACTTC
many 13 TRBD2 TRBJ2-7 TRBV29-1 CSVAGGEGYEQYF TGCAGCGTTGCGGGGGGAGAAGGGTACGAGCAGTACTTC
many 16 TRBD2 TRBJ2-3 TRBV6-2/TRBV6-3 CASSTEREGLKDTQYF TGTGCCAGCAGTACCGAGCGGGAGGGCCTGAAAGATACGCAGTATTTT
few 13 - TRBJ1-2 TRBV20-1 CSAPTGPSYGYTF TGCAGTGCTCCAACGGGGCCCTCCTATGGCTACACCTTC
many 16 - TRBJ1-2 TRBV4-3 CASSRDRGRTRSGYTF TGCGCCAGCAGCCGCGACCGTGGGCGAACGCGGAGTGGCTACACCTTC
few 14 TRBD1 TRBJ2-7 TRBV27 CASSLAGTVYEQYF TGTGCCAGCAGCCTAGCCGGGACAGTCTACGAGCAGTACTTC
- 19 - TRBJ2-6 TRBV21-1 CASSKALRAWGSGPNVLTF TGTGCCAGCAGCAAAGCGCTGAGGGCGTGGGGCTCTGGGCCCAACGTCCTGACTTTC
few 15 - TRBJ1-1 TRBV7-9 CASSPFFRTNTEAFF TGTGCCAGCAGCCCTTTTTTCAGGACGAACACTGAAGCTTTCTTT
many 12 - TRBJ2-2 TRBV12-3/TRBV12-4 CASSLGNGELFF TGTGCCAGCAGTTTAGGTAACGGGGAGCTGTTTTTT
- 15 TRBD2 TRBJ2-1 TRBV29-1 CSVGREADPYNEQFF TGCAGCGTCGGGCGGGAGGCCGATCCCTACAATGAGCAGTTCTTC
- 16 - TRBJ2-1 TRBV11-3 CASSPYSGSSYNEQFF TGTGCCAGCAGCCCGTATAGCGGAAGCTCCTACAATGAGCAGTTCTTC
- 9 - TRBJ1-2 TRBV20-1 CSAPYGYTF TGCAGTGCCCCCTATGGCTACACCTTC
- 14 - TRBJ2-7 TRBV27 CASSLSGNLNEQYF TGTGCCAGCAGTTTATCAGGGAATCTTAACGAGCAGTACTTC
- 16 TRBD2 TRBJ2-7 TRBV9 CASSGLSGGPSYEQYF TGTGCCAGCAGCGGTTTGAGCGGGGGGCCGTCCTACGAGCAGTACTTC
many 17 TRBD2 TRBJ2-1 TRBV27 CASGSGRREGTYNEQFF TGTGCCAGCGGTAGCGGGAGGAGGGAGGGGACCTACAATGAGCAGTTCTTC